Listed below are T cell receptor beta chains from one sample, sequenced in a study of blood T cell repertoires in COVID-19. TCRdb keeps only in-frame clones here, not all; method: immunoSEQ multiplex PCR. The sample shows about 150,000 clones, more than 85% of them seen only once. The sequencing input was peripheral blood. The receptors shown here come from a woman between 70 and 85 years old with acute or convalescent COVID-19. Each CDR3 is given with its conserved first and last residue. A D gene is named only where the DNA matches it firmly. The listing skips clone size in some rows; elsewhere it reads once, few, many or a size class.

j_call: TRBJ2-7; v_call: TRBV18; clone_size: once; cdr3_length: 17; d_call: NA; cdr3_nt: TGTGCCAGCTCACCATACCCTAGGGGGGGCCTGTCCTACGAGCAGTACTTC; cdr3_aa: CASSPYPRGGLSYEQYF
j_call: TRBJ2-7; v_call: TRBV2; clone_size: NA; cdr3_length: 15; d_call: NA; cdr3_nt: TGTGCCAGCAGTGATGGGTGGCGGACTACCTACGAGCAGTACTTC; cdr3_aa: CASSDGWRTTYEQYF
j_call: TRBJ2-1; v_call: TRBV10-3; clone_size: NA; cdr3_length: 15; d_call: NA; cdr3_nt: TGTGCCATCAGGCCCACCGGCCGTTCGGGCAATGAGCAGTTCTTC; cdr3_aa: CAIRPTGRSGNEQFF
j_call: TRBJ1-2; v_call: TRBV7-2; clone_size: NA; cdr3_length: 11; d_call: NA; cdr3_nt: TGTGCCAGCATCACGGGGTGGATATGCACCTTC; cdr3_aa: CASITGWICTF
j_call: TRBJ1-1; v_call: TRBV2; clone_size: NA; cdr3_length: 15; d_call: NA; cdr3_nt: TGTGCCAGCAGTGACGTCGGGTTCTCTTGGGCTGAAGCTTTCTTT; cdr3_aa: CASSDVGFSWAEAFF
j_call: TRBJ2-5; v_call: TRBV3-1/TRBV3-2; clone_size: once; cdr3_length: 16; d_call: TRBD2; cdr3_nt: TGTGCCAGCAGCCAACGGACCACTAGCGGTCAAGAGACCCAGTACTTC; cdr3_aa: CASSQRTTSGQETQYF
j_call: TRBJ2-2; v_call: TRBV2; clone_size: NA; cdr3_length: 16; d_call: NA; cdr3_nt: TGTGCCAGCAGTGAAGTATTGCCAGGGTGGTCCGGGGAGCTGTTTTTT; cdr3_aa: CASSEVLPGWSGELFF
j_call: TRBJ2-7; v_call: TRBV27; clone_size: NA; cdr3_length: 11; d_call: NA; cdr3_nt: TGTGCCAGCAGGACAGGGAGGGAGCAGTACTTC; cdr3_aa: CASRTGREQYF
j_call: TRBJ2-4; v_call: TRBV2; clone_size: once; cdr3_length: 16; d_call: NA; cdr3_nt: TGTGCCAGCAGTGAAGTACGGACACTAGCCAAAAACATTCAGTACTTC; cdr3_aa: CASSEVRTLAKNIQYF
j_call: TRBJ2-4; v_call: TRBV6-6; clone_size: NA; cdr3_length: 17; d_call: NA; cdr3_nt: TGTGCCAGCAGTCCCCCGGACAGCCTGGGGGCCAAAAACATTCAGTACTTC; cdr3_aa: CASSPPDSLGAKNIQYF
j_call: TRBJ2-3; v_call: TRBV13; clone_size: NA; cdr3_length: 14; d_call: TRBD2; cdr3_nt: TGTGCCAGCAGAAGGGGCGGGGGAACAGATACGCAGTATTTT; cdr3_aa: CASRRGGGTDTQYF
j_call: TRBJ1-5; v_call: TRBV21-1; clone_size: NA; cdr3_length: 18; d_call: NA; cdr3_nt: TGTGCCAGCAGCGCTCCCGGGGACAGGGGCCGGAGCAATCAGCCCCAGCATTTT; cdr3_aa: CASSAPGDRGRSNQPQHF
j_call: TRBJ2-4; v_call: TRBV30; clone_size: NA; cdr3_length: 11; d_call: NA; cdr3_nt: TGTGCCTGGAGTTCTCGACAGATTCAGTACTTC; cdr3_aa: CAWSSRQIQYF
j_call: TRBJ1-2; v_call: TRBV4-3; clone_size: NA; cdr3_length: 15; d_call: NA; cdr3_nt: TGCGCCAGCAGCCGAGAGGCATTCCCCGAATATGGCTACACCTTC; cdr3_aa: CASSREAFPEYGYTF
j_call: TRBJ1-1; v_call: TRBV4-2; clone_size: NA; cdr3_length: 14; d_call: TRBD1; cdr3_nt: TGTGCCAGCAGCCAAGTAGGACAGGGGGTTGAAGCTTTCTTT; cdr3_aa: CASSQVGQGVEAFF
j_call: TRBJ1-4; v_call: TRBV11-2; clone_size: NA; cdr3_length: 15; d_call: NA; cdr3_nt: TGTGCCAGCAGCGTGCAAATGAGTCAGGGTGAAAAACTGTTTTTT; cdr3_aa: CASSVQMSQGEKLFF
j_call: TRBJ1-6; v_call: TRBV7-9; clone_size: NA; cdr3_length: 14; d_call: NA; cdr3_nt: TGTGCCAGCAGCTTAGTAAACAAGAATTCACCCCTCCACTTT; cdr3_aa: CASSLVNKNSPLHF
j_call: TRBJ2-1; v_call: TRBV7-9; clone_size: NA; cdr3_length: 16; d_call: TRBD1; cdr3_nt: TGTGCCAGCAGCGACCGGGACAGGGCTGTCTACAATGAGCAGTTCTTC; cdr3_aa: CASSDRDRAVYNEQFF
j_call: TRBJ1-4; v_call: TRBV11-2; clone_size: NA; cdr3_length: 14; d_call: TRBD1; cdr3_nt: TGTGCCAGCAGCTCAAGAGGACAGGGGGAAAAACTGTTTTTT; cdr3_aa: CASSSRGQGEKLFF
j_call: TRBJ2-5; v_call: TRBV4-1; clone_size: NA; cdr3_length: 19; d_call: TRBD2; cdr3_nt: TGCGCCAGCAGCCAAGATGAAGATAGCGGGGGGGCCGAGAGGGAGACCCAGTACTTC; cdr3_aa: CASSQDEDSGGAERETQYF
j_call: TRBJ2-7; v_call: TRBV5-1; clone_size: NA; cdr3_length: 16; d_call: TRBD2; cdr3_nt: TGCGCCAGCAGCTTGGCCCCTAGCGGGAATTACGACGAGCAGTACTTC; cdr3_aa: CASSLAPSGNYDEQYF
j_call: TRBJ2-3; v_call: TRBV5-1; clone_size: NA; cdr3_length: 13; d_call: NA; cdr3_nt: TGCGCCAGCAGCTTCCCCGGCACAGATACGCAGTATTTT; cdr3_aa: CASSFPGTDTQYF
j_call: TRBJ2-5; v_call: TRBV27; clone_size: NA; cdr3_length: 15; d_call: NA; cdr3_nt: TGTGCCAGCAGTTTATACGGTTCCCTGAGTTCGACCCAGTACTTC; cdr3_aa: CASSLYGSLSSTQYF
j_call: TRBJ2-6; v_call: TRBV6-1; clone_size: NA; cdr3_length: 15; d_call: NA; cdr3_nt: TGTGCCAGCATTAGTGAGGGCTCTGGGGCCAACGTCCTGACTTTC; cdr3_aa: CASISEGSGANVLTF
j_call: TRBJ2-1; v_call: TRBV29-1; clone_size: NA; cdr3_length: 14; d_call: TRBD2; cdr3_nt: TGCAGCGTTGGGACTAGCGGGGTACACAATGAGCAGTTCTTC; cdr3_aa: CSVGTSGVHNEQFF
j_call: TRBJ2-2; v_call: TRBV28; clone_size: NA; cdr3_length: 17; d_call: TRBD1; cdr3_nt: TGTGCCAGCAGTTCTAACTTGGACAGGGCAGGCACCGGGGAGCTGTTTTTT; cdr3_aa: CASSSNLDRAGTGELFF